Below, 11 T cell receptor beta chains from the same sample are listed, as sequenced in a study of T cells after somatic rescue of genetic block. Repertoires were generated with immunoSEQ multiplex PCR, while TCRdb's copy carries only in-frame clones and drops some. The sample carries 45,000 to 70,000 clones, about 96% recorded once. The material sequenced was peripheral blood mononuclear cells (PBMCs). Every receptor here comes from a child less than two years old.

The chain carries TRBV2 and TRBJ1-2, with D unresolved. This CDR3 has 12 amino acids. With 4 bases removed from V and 6 bases from J, the gap between germline ends came to 9 bases. CDR1 and CDR2 (germline): SNHLY, FYNNEI. The CDR3 sequence is CASSGRYNGYTF. The CDR3 DNA reads as TGTGCCAGCAGTGGCAGGTACAATGGCTACACCTTC.

The rearrangement uses TRBV2 and TRBJ1-2; 10 bases are shared with TRBD1. Germline-derived CDR1 and CDR2 are SNHLY and FYNNEI. The CDR3 totals 15 residues. V lost 4 bases, J lost 3 bases, and 5 bases stayed unmatched. The CDR3 coding sequence is TGTGCCAGCAGTGGGGACAGGGGTAGTGACTATGGCTACACCTTC. Protein sequence: CASSGDRGSDYGYTF.

The CDR3 here is CASTGQGGEAFF. The DNA of the CDR3 is TGTGCCAGCACAGGACAGGGTGGAGAAGCTTTCTTT. The chain links TRBV2 to TRBJ1-1, with 8 bases aligning to TRBD1. Germline V gives CDR1 SNHLY, CDR2 FYNNEI. The CDR3 runs 12 residues. V trimming: 7 bases; J trimming: 8 bases; junction bases outside the gene matches: 6.

V usage is TRBV5-4 and J usage is TRBJ2-1, with D possibly TRBD2 on 5 matching bases. Germline V lookup: CDR1 SGHNT, CDR2 YYREEE (reference sequence). Trimming removed 0 bases from V and 5 bases from J, with 12 bases in between. The CDR3 is 15 amino acids. DNA for the CDR3: TGTGCCAGCAGCTTGGCCCCGGGATCGAACAATGAGCAGTTCTTC. Residues: CASSLAPGSNNEQFF.

V and J are TRBV13 and TRBJ2-3; D unclear. Germline CDR1 and CDR2: PRHDT and FYEKMQ (reference sequence). The CDR3 extends over 14 amino acids. The V end was cut by 7 bases, the J end by 1 base, with 12 bases between. In nucleotides, the CDR3 is TGTGCCAGCAAAGGGCCCCCACGCACAGATACGCAGTATTTT. Translated, it gives CASKGPPRTDTQYF.

The CDR3 bases are TGTGCCAGCAGCTTCGGGAAGCTTTCCTACAATGAGCAGTTCTTC. It yields the protein CASSFGKLSYNEQFF. The V call is TRBV11-3, the J call TRBJ2-1; a possible D gene is TRBD2 (5 bases). This CDR3 has 15 residues. V shed 3 bases and J shed 1 base, with 10 bases lying between them. Germline CDR1 is SGHNT and CDR2 is YENEEA.

The chain has TRBV25-1 and TRBJ1-1; 11 positions match TRBD1. With V trimmed by 3 bases and J by 7 bases, 1 base remained unmatched. Germline V lookup: CDR1 MGHDK, CDR2 SYGVNS. CDR3 size: 13 residues. DNA of the CDR3: TGTGCCAGCAGTGAGGGACAGGGGGTTGAAGCTTTCTTT. It translates to CASSEGQGVEAFF. The variable domain in full, completed from reference TRBV25-1 and TRBJ1-1, reads EADIYQTPRYLVIGTGKKITLECSQTMGHDKMYWYQQDPGMELHLIHYSYGVNSTEKGDLSSESTVSRIRTEHFPLTLESARPSHTSQYLCASSEGQGVEAFFGQGTRLTVV.

Here the CDR3 DNA reads TGTGCCTGGAAGCGGGAAAACATTCAGTACTTC. Encoded protein: CAWKRENIQYF. The chain joins TRBV30 to TRBJ2-4; D perhaps matches TRBD2 (6 bases). V lost 4 bases and J 5 bases, leaving 6 bases between the germline ends. Per germline, CDR1 GTSNPN and CDR2 SVGIG (reference sequence). This CDR3 has 11 amino acids.

The chain recombines TRBV2 with TRBJ1-5; 7 bases align to TRBD1. Germline lookup yields CDR1 SNHLY and CDR2 FYNNEI. Trimming took 8 bases from V and 0 from J; bases not matched to a gene: 1. CDR3 length equals 13 residues. CDR3 in DNA: TGTGCCAGCGGACAGGATAGCAATCAGCCCCAGCATTTT. It codes for CASGQDSNQPQHF.

The chain uses TRBV27 and TRBJ2-5; TRBD2 matches 7 bases. This CDR3 region has 15 residues. Trimming removed 4 bases from V and 3 bases from J; junction bases left unmatched: 8. The germline V gene encodes CDR1 MNHEY and CDR2 SMNVEV (reference sequence). Written as DNA, the CDR3 is TGTGCCAGCAGTTCCGCTTGGGCGGGAGAAGAGACCCAGTACTTC. This gives the protein CASSSAWAGEETQYF.

V gene TRBV29-1 combines with J gene TRBJ2-1; 9 bases line up with TRBD2. This CDR3 has 15 amino acids. Trimming removed 6 bases from V and 2 bases from J; junction bases left unmatched: 8. Germline V gene data show CDR1 as SQVTM and CDR2 as ANQGSEA. CDR3 sequence: CSVRSSGTTYNEQFF. The CDR3, as DNA: TGCAGCGTACGATCTAGCGGGACCACCTACAATGAGCAGTTCTTC.